This T cell receptor beta chain was recorded in a study of blood T cell repertoires in COVID-19 (dated by TCRdb to 2019 to 2021). Notes on the research overall: Collaborator samples came from the United States, Italy and Spain and covered acute and convalescent phases of COVID-19. The material from the prospective study consisted of cDNA or gDNA derived from T cells, B-cell-depleted T cells, or PBMCs. The dataset comprised deeply sampled blood TCRbeta repertoires from subjects exposed to, actively infected with, or recovered from COVID-19. The repertoires were released in a freely available public database meant as a resource for research on the immune response to SARS-CoV-2. The samples were drawn from two sources: the first 160 participants of the ongoing ImmuneRACE study, and 1,200 or so subjects contributed by 6 global collaborators. A de-identified subject ID, COVID-19 status, age in years and sex were almost always included in the sample metadata. Where available, HLA class I and class II types were obtained from metadata supplied by the sample provider rather than from assay-based typing.

Study-level results and caveats: The amount of clinical and demographic metadata varied by source and participant and was provided uncurated.

In the germline V gene, CDR1 corresponds to SGHTA and CDR2 to FQGTGA. V is cut back by 5 bases and J by 7 bases, with 5 bases in the junction unmatched. The CDR3 starts with the cysteine, ends with the phenylalanine, and has 14 residues. Only the CDR3 DNA stays, 42 bases, in frame from base 1. Whole blood was collected in K2EDTA tubes by collaborating institutions according to the institutions' own protocols. For TCRbeta analysis, collaborators shipped samples as frozen whole blood, isolated PBMCs, or DNA extracted from either of those sample types. The immunoSEQ Assay, a bias-controlled multiplex PCR, was used to amplify TCRbeta CDR3 regions from genomic DNA. On the authors' methods: The number of nucleated cells in each sample was estimated by amplification of reference gene primers within the assay. To quantify the absolute abundance of each unique TCRbeta CDR3 rearrangement, sequence reads were collapsed and filtered. For each sample, productive Simpson clonality was calculated as the square root of Simpson's diversity index over productive rearrangements. TCRdb took this table from immuneACCESS and kept in-frame rearrangements with V and J called. Such tables lack part of the clones; where checked against another copy, unresolved V genes explain under half of the gap, and the rest is unexplained. V, J and clone size are those of that table, while D and trimming were read from the DNA. Recorded for this sample are over 150,000 clones; over 60% of them occurred a single time. Of the sample, 8.1% falls within the top ten clones.

With regard to this clone: It has no known antigen specificity. No base-level quality is on record; no much larger clone is a single base apart.

Recombination connected TRBV7-3 to TRBJ2-2, and TRBD1 aligns with 9 junction nucleotides. The sequence came from a man aged 55-75 years with acute or convalescent COVID-19. Source material: peripheral blood. The DNA sequence is TGTGCCAGCAGCCGGACAGGGGCTGACGGGGAGCTGTTTTTT. It specifies CASSRTGADGELFF.